This TCR beta chain was identified during a study of cytomegalovirus exposure and HLA in healthy donors. The overall study: In an earlier analysis, some 110 million unique TCR beta sequences were found from some 180 million T cells.

Per the germline V gene, CDR1 is MRHNA and CDR2 is SNTAGT. The CDR3 is 15 amino acids. V lost 4 bases to trimming and J lost 1 base; unmatched junction nucleotides: 2. Healthy bone marrow donors made up the donors. Study-level points and caveats: Follow-up analysis later connected one missense variant in DCLRE1C with trimming of TCR beta V- and J-genes.

The PCR used 60 Vbeta and 13 Jbeta primers. Clones were read by immunoSEQ multiplex PCR, and TCRdb kept only the in-frame ones, dropping some. The sample carries 220,000 or so clones, approximately 80% recorded once. In regard to this clone: Its antigen is still unknown.

The sample consisted of PBMCs. The clonotype was recovered from a male donor in good health and CMV-seronegative. The chain combines TRBV6-4 with TRBJ2-3; the match to TRBD2 covers 10 bases. In nucleotides, the CDR3 is TGTGCCAGCAGTGTTGGACTAGCGGGCACAGATACGCAGTATTTT. Translating gives CASSVGLAGTDTQYF.